A single sample is the source of the 30 T cell receptor beta chains below, sequenced in a study of T cell responses to AZD1222 COVID-19 vaccine (dated by TCRdb to about 2021). Receptor amplification or capture employed the immunoSEQ multiplex PCR assay. This is the immuneACCESS table as TCRdb keeps it, with only in-frame sequences that have V and J called. A part of the clones is gone; compared with another copy, unresolved V genes explain less than half, and the rest is unexplained. The sample table lists about 180,000 clones, approximately 90% of them with a count of one. Roughly 4% of the sample rests with the top ten. This sample's time point label indicates: about 28 days (+/-7) after the second vaccine dose. According to the study, the label for this sample's treatment or condition signals: meningococcal conjugate vaccine given as trial control. This specimen consisted of peripheral blood, obtained 28 days after the second dose of the MenACWY control vaccine. The receptor source for this set is an adult who received the MenACWY meningococcal vaccine as a control.

The table lists this clone with a count of one. This rearrangement joins TRBV6-5 to TRBJ2-7, with D perhaps TRBD1 (6 bases). CDR1 is MNHEY, CDR2 SVGAGI, per germline. The length of the CDR3 is 16 residues. The V gene lost 2 bases and the J gene lost 3 bases, with 17 bases spanning the gap. CDR3 sequence reads: CASSYAPGRGIYEQYF. DNA of the CDR3: TGTGCCAGCAGTTACGCCCCTGGCAGGGGTATCTACGAGCAGTACTTC.

This clone was picked up one time. This chain joins TRBV2 and TRBJ1-2; 8 nucleotides agree with TRBD1. V lost 4 bases to trimming and J lost 6 bases; unmatched junction nucleotides: 1. The CDR3 is 12 amino acids. Germline CDR1 reads SNHLY; CDR2 reads FYNNEI. For the CDR3, the DNA is TGTGCCAGCAGTGTGACAGGGGATGGCTACACCTTC. This translates into CASSVTGDGYTF.

The chain links TRBV4-1 to TRBJ2-7, with 9 bases that match TRBD1. Germline-derived CDR1 and CDR2 are MGHRA and YSYEKL. This CDR3 is 15 amino acids long. J lost 6 bases, V lost 2 bases, and 8 bases had no gene match. This CDR3 reads CASSQYGDRDIEQYF. The CDR3 bases are TGCGCCAGCAGCCAATATGGGGACAGGGACATCGAGCAGTACTTC.

This clone has more than one count but fewer than ten. The rearrangement links TRBV28 to TRBJ1-1; D gene ambiguous. With 7 bases removed from V and 6 bases from J, the gap between germline ends came to 15 bases. Germline CDR1 MDHEN, CDR2 SYDVKM. The CDR3 has 13 amino acids. CDR3 residues: CASTIYSSSEAFF. In DNA, the CDR3 is TGTGCCAGCACCATTTATTCGTCCTCTGAAGCTTTCTTT.

The V gene is TRBV7-9, the J gene TRBJ2-2; TRBD1 might be the D (5 bases). The CDR3 sequence is 15 residues long. The V gene lost 4 bases and the J gene lost 3 bases, with 12 bases spanning the gap. Germline V gene data show CDR1 as SEHNR and CDR2 as FQNEAQ (reference sequence). CDR3 in DNA: TGTGCCAGCAGCTGGCAGGGCTTTGACACCGGGGAGCTGTTTTTT. Residues: CASSWQGFDTGELFF.

There are a few counts of this clone. The chain uses TRBV28 and TRBJ1-1; TRBD1 matches at 10 bases. The length of the CDR3 is 15 residues. V lost 7 bases to trimming and J lost 1 base; unmatched junction nucleotides: 6. CDR1 and CDR2 (germline): MDHEN, SYDVKM. Here the CDR3 reads CASTPGQGTNTEAFF. The CDR3, as DNA: TGTGCCAGCACCCCGGGACAGGGGACGAACACTGAAGCTTTCTTT.

The genes are TRBV7-2 and TRBJ2-5; perhaps TRBD1 as D (7 bases). The CDR3 contains 16 residues. V was trimmed by 2 bases and J by 6 bases, leaving 19 bases between them. Germline V CDR1 and CDR2: SGHTA, FQGNSA. The CDR3 loop reads CASSLNRGDSGKTQYF. The CDR3 nucleotides are TGTGCCAGCAGCTTAAATCGCGGGGACAGCGGAAAGACCCAGTACTTC.

CDR3 bases: TGTGCCACCAGTGATCGACGGTTATTCGCCTACAATGAGCAGTTCTTC. Its protein product is CATSDRRLFAYNEQFF. The chain is built from TRBV24-1 and TRBJ2-1; D unclear. The germline CDR1 and CDR2 sequences are KGHDR and SFDVKD. V dropped 3 bases and J dropped 2 bases, with 13 bases sitting between them. This CDR3 comprises 16 residues.

V gene TRBV11-3 combines with J gene TRBJ1-1; no reliable D call. The CDR3 runs 14 residues. V was pared by 1 base and J by 2 bases, with 8 bases between. Per the germline V gene, CDR1 is SGHNT and CDR2 is YENEEA. CDR3 region: CASSLGGANTEAFF. The CDR3 DNA is TGTGCCAGCAGCTTAGGGGGAGCCAACACTGAAGCTTTCTTT.

This chain links TRBV7-9 with TRBJ2-4; D possibly corresponds to TRBD2 (6 bases). Looked up from germline, CDR1 is SEHNR and CDR2 is FQNEAQ (reference sequence). V was pared by 1 base and J by 11 bases, with 15 bases between. The CDR3 spans 14 residues. The CDR3 spells CASSLGGTQDFQYF. The CDR3 coding sequence is TGTGCCAGCAGCTTAGGCGGGACTCAGGATTTTCAGTACTTC.

The chain has TRBV5-6 and TRBJ2-3, with 7 bases lining up with TRBD2. From germline, CDR1 is SGHDT and CDR2 YYEEEE. V gave up 6 bases and J gave up 6 bases; unmatched junction bases: 7. This CDR3 region has 13 residues. The CDR3 reads CASIDGRDDTQYF. In DNA form, the CDR3 reads TGTGCCAGCATCGATGGGAGGGATGATACGCAGTATTTT.

This sequence joins TRBV7-3 and TRBJ2-6, with a weak D call TRBD1 (6 bases). The CDR3 consists of 15 residues. V was clipped by 5 bases and J by 2 bases, with 10 bases between them. Germline V CDR1 and CDR2: SGHTA, FQGTGA. This CDR3 reads CASSITGTGANVLTF. The CDR3 DNA reads TGTGCCAGCAGCATTACAGGGACTGGGGCCAACGTCCTGACTTTC.

Turning to this clone: The identical CDR3 is also encoded by other nucleotide sequences in the sample. V usage is TRBV7-3 and J usage is TRBJ1-1; D is uncertain. The CDR3 length is 13 residues. Germline V gene sequence: CDR1 SGHTA, CDR2 FQGTGA. V lost 1 base and J lost 0, with 3 bases in between. The CDR3 here is CASSLRMNTEAFF. The CDR3 DNA sequence: TGTGCCAGCAGCTTAAGAATGAACACTGAAGCTTTCTTT. Looking up the rest from reference TRBV7-3 and TRBJ1-1 gives the full variable domain: GAGVSQTPSNKVTEKGKYVELRCDPISGHTALYWYRQSLGQGPEFLIYFQGTGAADDSGLPNDRFFAVRPEGSVSTLKIQRTERGDSAVYLCASSLRMNTEAFFGQGTRLTVV.

The gene calls are TRBV18 and TRBJ2-7, with 8 bases fitting TRBD2. The V gene's germline CDR1 is KGHSH and CDR2 LQKENI. There are 16 residues in the CDR3. Trimming at V came to 5 bases and at J to 1 base, leaving 10 bases not matched to a gene. DNA for the CDR3: TGTGCCAGCTCAGTTTCAGCGGGAGATCTGTCCTACGAGCAGTACTTC. Translation gives CASSVSAGDLSYEQYF.

V and J are TRBV9 and TRBJ2-5; TRBD1 agrees at 10 bases. Germline V gives CDR1 SGDLS, CDR2 YYNGEE. The V and J ends lost 0 bases and 2 bases, in that order; junction bases with no gene match: 4. The CDR3 is 16 amino acids. As DNA, the CDR3 is TGTGCCAGCAGCGTAGGCTGGGACAGGGGTCAAGAGACCCAGTACTTC. It translates to CASSVGWDRGQETQYF.

V and J are TRBV29-1 and TRBJ2-7; D uncertain. V lost 5 bases, J lost 10 bases, and 21 bases lay in between. CDR1 is SQVTM, CDR2 ANQGSEA, per germline. The CDR3 is 13 residues long. The CDR3 loop reads CSVILTSTTLQYF. The CDR3 DNA follows: TGCAGCGTTATCTTAACTTCAACGACTCTACAGTACTTC.

The chain combines TRBV29-1 with TRBJ2-2; TRBD1 might be the D (6 bases). Germline values: CDR1 SQVTM, CDR2 ANQGSEA. The CDR3 totals 13 residues. Trimming shortened V by 7 bases and J by 0 bases, and 9 bases separated the two germline ends. The CDR3, as DNA: TGCAGCGGACAGGTTACGAACACCGGGGAGCTGTTTTTT. It specifies CSGQVTNTGELFF.

This chain connects TRBV2 to TRBJ2-4; 14 bases align to TRBD2. In germline, CDR1 is SNHLY, CDR2 FYNNEI. The CDR3 is 16 amino acids. V shed 6 bases, J shed 6 bases, and the junction held 7 bases outside the gene matches. The CDR3 loop reads CASRLGLAGGRNIQYF. CDR3 bases: TGTGCCAGCAGACTTGGACTAGCGGGAGGCAGAAACATTCAGTACTTC.

The chain carries TRBV4-3 and TRBJ1-2; D not certain. Between the trimmed V and J ends, which lost 1 base and 0 bases, there was a span of 12 bases. CDR1 and CDR2 from the germline V gene are LGHNA and YSLEER. There are 16 residues in the CDR3. This CDR3 is CASSQGVWITNYGYTF. CDR3 bases: TGCGCCAGCAGCCAAGGAGTTTGGATTACTAACTATGGCTACACCTTC.

V is TRBV20-1 and J is TRBJ1-1; D unresolved. Germline lookup yields CDR1 DFQATT and CDR2 SNEGSKA (reference sequence). Trimming took off 3 bases at V and 4 bases at J, with 9 bases between the two ends. This CDR3 spans 12 amino acids. CDR3 protein: CSASGTSTEAFF. The CDR3 DNA is TGCAGTGCTAGTGGTACGAGCACTGAAGCTTTCTTT.

V gene TRBV10-2 combines with J gene TRBJ2-6; a possible D gene is TRBD1 (5 bases). CDR3 length: 17 residues. The V gene's germline CDR1 is WSHSY and CDR2 SAAADI. Trimming shortened V by 0 bases and J by 0 bases, and 9 bases separated the two germline ends. The CDR3 protein is CASSESWGFSGANVLTF. CDR3 coding DNA: TGCGCCAGCAGTGAGTCCTGGGGCTTCTCTGGGGCCAACGTCCTGACTTTC.

The chain combines TRBV27 with TRBJ2-5; D perhaps matches TRBD1 (6 bases). V lost 5 bases to trimming and J lost 4 bases, with 26 bases between them. The CDR3 totals 18 residues. Per germline, CDR1 MNHEY and CDR2 SMNVEV (reference sequence). CDR3 residues: CASSGPVAYREKGETQYF. The CDR3, as DNA: TGTGCCAGCAGTGGGCCGGTCGCATACAGGGAAAAGGGAGAGACCCAGTACTTC.

This clone appeared a single time. This chain links TRBV4-3 with TRBJ1-2, with 8 bases matching TRBD1. V shed 0 bases and J 5 bases; nucleotides not matched to a gene: 11. Germline V CDR1 and CDR2: LGHNA, YSLEER. The CDR3 contains 17 residues. Here the CDR3 reads CASSQDWGTGGRYGYTF. CDR3 DNA sequence: TGCGCCAGCAGCCAAGATTGGGGCACAGGGGGGCGATATGGCTACACCTTC.

The chain combines TRBV28 with TRBJ1-2; D is unresolved. V lost 7 bases to trimming and J lost 4 bases, with 10 bases between them. CDR3 length: 12 residues. Per the germline V gene, CDR1 is MDHEN and CDR2 is SYDVKM. This CDR3 reads CASTSSPYGYTF. The CDR3 DNA is TGTGCCAGCACCTCAAGCCCCTATGGCTACACCTTC.

The chain carries TRBV29-1 and TRBJ2-1; no clear D gene. This CDR3 spans 17 amino acids. The germline CDR1 and CDR2 sequences are SQVTM and ANQGSEA. The germline V and J ends were trimmed by 0 bases and 0 bases, with 15 bases remaining between them. The CDR3 nucleotides are TGCAGCGTTGAAGATCCCCTAACAACGAGCTCCTACAATGAGCAGTTCTTC. Protein sequence: CSVEDPLTTSSYNEQFF.

The V gene is TRBV28, the J gene TRBJ2-5, with 8 nucleotides matching TRBD2. There are 14 residues in the CDR3. The germline CDR1 and CDR2 sequences are MDHEN and SYDVKM. V shed 6 bases and J 2 bases; nucleotides not matched to a gene: 5. For the CDR3, the DNA is TGTGCCAGCAGCGAACTAGCGGAACAAGAGACCCAGTACTTC. Translated, it gives CASSELAEQETQYF.

This clone was counted a single time. In DNA form, the CDR3 reads TGTGCCAGCAGAGACGGGCAGGCCCGGGGGTACGAGCAGTACTTC. Translating it yields CASRDGQARGYEQYF. The rearrangement joins TRBV6-5 to TRBJ2-7; D is perhaps TRBD2 (6 bases). The CDR3 spans 15 residues. Per the germline V gene, CDR1 is MNHEY and CDR2 is SVGAGI. V dropped 6 bases and J dropped 4 bases, with 19 bases sitting between them.

V is TRBV11-3 and J is TRBJ1-5; D not certain. Germline V lookup: CDR1 SGHNT, CDR2 YENEEA. Trimming left V 6 bases short and J 4 bases short, with 10 bases between. This CDR3 comprises 13 residues. The CDR3 loop reads CASSRATNQPQHF. Written as DNA, the CDR3 is TGTGCCAGCAGTAGGGCCACTAATCAGCCCCAGCATTTT.

This clone was observed a single time. This chain uses TRBV28 with TRBJ2-7; TRBD2 is a possible D gene (6 bases). The V and J ends lost 3 bases and 2 bases respectively, with 14 bases between them. The germline gives CDR1 MDHEN, CDR2 SYDVKM. The length of the CDR3 is 15 residues. The chain's CDR3 is CASSFGGVATYEQYF. CDR3 nucleotide sequence: TGTGCCAGCAGTTTTGGCGGGGTGGCGACCTACGAGCAGTACTTC.

This sequence joins TRBV28 and TRBJ2-7; 8 bases match TRBD2. V lost 5 bases to trimming and J lost 3 bases; unmatched junction nucleotides: 9. CDR1 and CDR2 from the germline V gene are MDHEN and SYDVKM. The CDR3 has 15 residues. For the CDR3, the DNA is TGTGCCAGCAGTCCCCCTGATAGCGGGGTCTACGAGCAGTACTTC. Amino acid sequence: CASSPPDSGVYEQYF.